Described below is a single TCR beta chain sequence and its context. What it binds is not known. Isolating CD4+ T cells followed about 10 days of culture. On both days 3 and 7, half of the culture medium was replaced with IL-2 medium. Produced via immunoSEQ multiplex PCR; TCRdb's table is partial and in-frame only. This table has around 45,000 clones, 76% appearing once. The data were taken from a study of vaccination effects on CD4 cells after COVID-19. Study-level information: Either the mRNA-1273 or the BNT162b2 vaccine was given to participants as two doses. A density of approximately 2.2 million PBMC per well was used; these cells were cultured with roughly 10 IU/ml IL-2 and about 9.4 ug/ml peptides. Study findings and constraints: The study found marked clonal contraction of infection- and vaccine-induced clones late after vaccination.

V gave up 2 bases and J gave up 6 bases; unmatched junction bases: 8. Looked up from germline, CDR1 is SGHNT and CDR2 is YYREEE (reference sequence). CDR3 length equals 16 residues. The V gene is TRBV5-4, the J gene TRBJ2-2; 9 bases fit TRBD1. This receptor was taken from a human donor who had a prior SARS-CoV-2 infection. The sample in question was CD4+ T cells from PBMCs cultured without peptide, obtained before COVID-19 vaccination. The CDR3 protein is CASSFLLTGGPGELFF. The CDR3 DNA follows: TGTGCCAGCAGCTTCCTACTCACAGGGGGCCCCGGGGAGCTGTTTTTT. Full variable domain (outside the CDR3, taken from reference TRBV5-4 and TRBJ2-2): ETGVTQSPTHLIKTRGQQVTLRCSSQSGHNTVSWYQQALGQGPQFIFQYYREEENGRGNFPPRFSGLQFPNYSSELNVNALELDDSALYLCASSFLLTGGPGELFFGEGSRLTVL.